This is a list of T cell receptor beta chains from one sample in a study of T-cell memory formation after mild COVID-19. From the 5' RACE reads, TCRdb called clonotypes with MiXCR, one entry per CDR3 protein. The table includes under 700,000 distinct CDR3 sequences, just over 20% detected once. Sequenced: PBMCs or a T cell subset sorted from them (not recorded which). These receptors were taken from an adult woman who had mild COVID-19 (a few samples of this study predate the infection). Cell type and time point are not known. Both conserved end residues are part of each CDR3. The D gene is left open where the match is weak. Size is omitted from some rows. Given values are once, few, many or a class for expanded clones.

clone_size j_call v_call d_call cdr3_nt cdr3_aa
NA TRBJ1-6 TRBV7-2 NA TGTGCCAGCAGCATACCGGCAGGGATCGGCTCACCCCTCCACTTT CASSIPAGIGSPLHF
NA TRBJ2-7 TRBV12-3/TRBV12-4 NA TGTGCCAGCACCCCAGGGGCACCCTCCTACGAGCAGTACTTC CASTPGAPSYEQYF
NA TRBJ2-3 TRBV23-1 TRBD2 TGCGCCAGCAGTCTCCCGAGGGGACTAGCGGAAAACCTCGGCGGGACAGATACGCAGTATTTT CASSLPRGLAENLGGTDTQYF
NA TRBJ2-7 TRBV29-1 NA TGCAGCGTTGAAGACGGCGACTACGAGCAGTACTTC CSVEDGDYEQYF
NA TRBJ2-7 TRBV20-1 TRBD2 TGCAGTGTTAGCGGGGGCCCCTACGAGCAGTACTTC CSVSGGPYEQYF
NA TRBJ2-7 TRBV7-2 TRBD2 TGTGCCAGCAGCTTATTTCACGGGACTAGCGGGAGAACCACTTACGAGCAGTACTTC CASSLFHGTSGRTTYEQYF
NA TRBJ2-1 TRBV7-9 TRBD2 TGTGCCAGCAGCCCAGGACTAGCGGGGCTAGATGAGCAGTTCTTC CASSPGLAGLDEQFF
NA TRBJ2-3 TRBV7-9 NA TGTGCCAGCAGCTCAAGACCCTATCCAGATCGGACAGATACGCAGTATTTT CASSSRPYPDRTDTQYF
NA TRBJ1-2 TRBV29-1 NA TGCAGCGTTGATGGCTACACCTTC CSVDGYTF
few TRBJ2-1 TRBV7-9 NA TGTGCCAGCAGCTACGGGGGCATCTCCTACAATGAGCAGTTCTTC CASSYGGISYNEQFF
NA TRBJ1-2 TRBV5-1 TRBD1 TGTGCCAGCAGCCTGGGACAGGGTCATGGCTACACCTTC CASSLGQGHGYTF
NA TRBJ1-1 TRBV27 TRBD1 TGTGCCAGCACCAAGACAGGGGGGAACACTGAAGCTTTCTTT CASTKTGGNTEAFF
NA TRBJ2-1 TRBV27 NA TGTGCCAGCAGTTTTGGCAGGGCGGGGAATGAGCAGTTCTTC CASSFGRAGNEQFF
NA TRBJ2-5 TRBV12-3/TRBV12-4 TRBD1 TGTGCCAGCAGCAGGGGGCCCAAAGGAGCAGAGACCCAGTACTTC CASSRGPKGAETQYF
NA TRBJ1-2 TRBV5-1 NA TGCGCCAGCAGTACTCCAGGGAGCTATGGCTACACCTTC CASSTPGSYGYTF
NA TRBJ1-2 TRBV3-1 NA TGTGCCAGCAGCCAGGGACTGAGAGCTAACTATGGCTACACCTTC CASSQGLRANYGYTF
NA TRBJ1-2 TRBV9 NA TGTGCCAGCAGCGCGGGGGGCGGCAACTATGGCTACACCTTC CASSAGGGNYGYTF
NA TRBJ2-7 TRBV7-6 NA TGTGCCAGCAGCTTAGCTGAAGGGTACGGCTACGAGCAGTACTTC CASSLAEGYGYEQYF
NA TRBJ1-5 TRBV2 NA TGTGCCAGCAGTGAGTGGGGAATTGCCAATCAGCCCCAGCATTTT CASSEWGIANQPQHF
many TRBJ2-7 TRBV9 TRBD2 TGTGCCAGCAGCGTATGTTTACTAGCGGAGACCTACGAGCAGTACTTC CASSVCLLAETYEQYF
few TRBJ2-4 TRBV18 NA TGTGCCAGCTCACAAGGGGGATACGGCAGTACCATTCAGTACTTC CASSQGGYGSTIQYF
few TRBJ2-7 TRBV27 TRBD1 TGTGCCAGCAGTAAGGGACAGGCCATATACGAGCAGTACTTC CASSKGQAIYEQYF
NA TRBJ2-3 TRBV10-3 NA TGTGCCATCAGTGATCACCTTACAGGGAGGGGCACAGATACGCAGTATTTT CAISDHLTGRGTDTQYF
NA TRBJ1-1 TRBV15 NA TGTGCCACCAGCAGAGATCCTGGCAGCTACACTGAAGCTTTCTTT CATSRDPGSYTEAFF
NA TRBJ1-6 TRBV18 NA TGTGCCAGCTCACTAGGGGGAAATAATTCACCCCTCCACTTT CASSLGGNNSPLHF
NA TRBJ2-3 TRBV9 NA TGTGCCAGCAGCGTAGGACTCTCCGCAGATACGCAGTATTTT CASSVGLSADTQYF
few TRBJ2-7 TRBV19 NA TGTGCCAGTAGTATACGGGCCGACCAGGCTGACTACGAGCAGTACTTC CASSIRADQADYEQYF
NA TRBJ2-2 TRBV12-3/TRBV12-4 NA TGTGCCAGCAGTTTTGAATGGCCTAGGCGAACCGGGGAGCTGTTTTTT CASSFEWPRRTGELFF
NA TRBJ2-5 TRBV14 NA TGTGCCAGCAGCCAATCCGTCCTCCAAGAGACCCAGTACTTC CASSQSVLQETQYF
many TRBJ1-3 TRBV2 NA TGTGCCAGCAGTGATCAGAACTCTGGAAACACCATATATTTT CASSDQNSGNTIYF
NA TRBJ2-1 TRBV24-1 NA TGTGCCACCAGTGACCCAACCACGACAGGATACTACAATGAGCAGTTCTTC CATSDPTTTGYYNEQFF
few TRBJ1-2 TRBV5-5 NA TGTGCCAGCAGCTCACAGGGATGGGGGGGCTATGGCTACACCTTC CASSSQGWGGYGYTF
NA TRBJ2-7 TRBV15 NA TGTGCCACCAGCAGAGATAAGGGGATCTCCTATGAGCAGTACTTC CATSRDKGISYEQYF
NA TRBJ1-1 TRBV5-1 NA TGCGCCAGCAGCATCCTTGTGGTTACCGACACTGAAGCTTTCTTT CASSILVVTDTEAFF
NA TRBJ1-1 TRBV5-8 NA TGTGCCAGCAGGAATCTTCCGAACACTGAAGCTTTCTTT CASRNLPNTEAFF
NA TRBJ2-1 TRBV18 NA TGTGCCAGCTCACCCGGCGGGACAGTTGGGAGTCAGAATGAGCAGTTCTTC CASSPGGTVGSQNEQFF
few TRBJ2-2 TRBV5-5 TRBD1 TGTGCCAGCAGCTGGTATGACAGGGCGGCCGGGGAGCTGTTTTTT CASSWYDRAAGELFF
NA TRBJ1-1 TRBV27 NA TGTGCCAGCAGTTTGGGGCATGAAGCTTTCTTT CASSLGHEAFF
NA TRBJ1-5 TRBV12-3/TRBV12-4 NA TGTGGTCGTAGCAATCAGCCCCAGCATTTT CGRSNQPQHF
few TRBJ2-7 TRBV10-3 NA TGTGCCATCAGTGAGACCGGAGGGGGGTCCCGGACCTACGAGCAGTACTTC CAISETGGGSRTYEQYF
NA TRBJ2-3 TRBV7-9 TRBD2 TGTGCCAGCAGCTTATGGGGACTAGCGGGAGAGACAGATACGCAGTATTTT CASSLWGLAGETDTQYF
many TRBJ2-3 TRBV7-2 NA TGTGCCAGCAGCTTAGCTAGGGTTGATACGCAGTATTTT CASSLARVDTQYF
few TRBJ2-1 TRBV19 NA TGTGCCAGTATTGGGAGACCCCGGAACAATGAGCAGTTCTTC CASIGRPRNNEQFF
few TRBJ2-5 TRBV5-1 TRBD2 TGCGCCAGCAGCTTGGTTGGCGGGGGGGGTAAAGAGACCCAGTACTTC CASSLVGGGGKETQYF
once TRBJ1-2 TRBV2 NA TGTGCCAGCAGTAATTCCGGGACGCTGGGATTGAATGGCTACACCTTC CASSNSGTLGLNGYTF
NA TRBJ1-1 TRBV6-6 TRBD1 TGTGCCAGCAGTTACTCGGGGTCGGGACAGACTTTCACTGAAGCTTTCTTT CASSYSGSGQTFTEAFF
NA TRBJ1-1 TRBV5-1 NA TGCGCCAGCAGCTTGAGTACTCAACAGAACACTGAAGCTTTCTTT CASSLSTQQNTEAFF
NA TRBJ2-7 TRBV4-1 TRBD1 TGCGCCAGCAGCCCCACCGGGACAGGGGGCCCGAGCTCCTACGAGCAGTACTTC CASSPTGTGGPSSYEQYF
few TRBJ2-6 TRBV7-2 NA TGTGCCAGCAGCTTAGTTGCTGGTGGGGCCAACGTCCTGACTTTC CASSLVAGGANVLTF
NA TRBJ2-7 TRBV7-9 TRBD2 TGTGCCAGCAGCCGCCTGAAGGAGCGGGGGAACCCTTACGAGCAGTACTTC CASSRLKERGNPYEQYF
NA TRBJ2-1 TRBV12-3/TRBV12-4 NA TGTGCCACCCGCTCGGGTTCCTACAATGAGCAGTTCTTC CATRSGSYNEQFF
NA TRBJ1-2 TRBV30 TRBD1 TGTGCCTGGGGGACAGGGACTGGCTACACCTTC CAWGTGTGYTF
once TRBJ2-7 TRBV13 TRBD1 TGTGCCAGCAGCCAGGGACAGGAGTACGAGCAGTACTTC CASSQGQEYEQYF
NA TRBJ2-7 TRBV18 NA TGTGCCAGCTCACCACTGCAGGAAGGCCACGAGCAGTACTTC CASSPLQEGHEQYF
NA TRBJ1-1 TRBV12-3/TRBV12-4 TRBD1 TGTGCCAGCAGTTCTCGGCGGGACAGTGAAGCTTTCTTT CASSSRRDSEAFF